Listed here are 10 T cell receptor beta chains from one sample, sequenced in a study of blood T cells in healthy people across ages. Then a second PCR, running roughly 7 to 11 cycles, was carried out with a sample-barcoded 5' primer and a J-beta primer mix. TCRdb reprocessed the 5' RACE reads via MiXCR and lists one record per CDR3 protein. The sample consists of over 950,000 distinct CDR3 sequences, more than 30% of them appearing once. The sample consisted of blood. The receptor source for this set is a young man in good health.

The V call is TRBV21-1, the J call TRBJ2-7; the table's D call of TRBD1 was not tested on the DNA. TRBV21-1 is termed a pseudogene. The CDR3 runs to 16 residues. The CDR3 region is CASSNWGSLSSYEQYF. The CDR3 bases are TGTGCCAGCAGCAATTGGGGCTCCTTGAGCTCCTACGAGCAGTACTTC.

This chain links TRBV12-3 or TRBV12-4 with TRBJ2-7; D may be TRBD1 (5 bases). The CDR3 runs 11 residues. V was pared by 7 bases and J by 7 bases, with 11 bases between. The CDR3 here is CASKGLGEQYF. CDR3 DNA sequence: TGTGCCAGCAAGGGGCTGGGGGAGCAGTACTTC.

Concerning this clonotype itself: One end of the junction does not line up with germline, which may come from a read error. This rearrangement joins TRBV6-5 to TRBJ1-2; D call uncertain. The length of the CDR3 is 14 residues. Germline CDR1 is MNHEY and CDR2 is SVGAGI. CDR3 amino acids: CASSYEGLGYGYTF. CDR3 DNA sequence: TGTGCCAGCAGTTACGAAGGGCTTGGCTATGGCTACACCTTT.

The chain joins TRBV27 to TRBJ1-2; TRBD1 is a possible D gene (6 bases). CDR1 and CDR2 from the germline V gene are MNHEY and SMNVEV (reference sequence). The CDR3 is 16 residues long. V gave up 0 bases and J gave up 2 bases, with 13 bases separating them. Here the CDR3 reads CASSLSIRGGNYGYTF. The CDR3 coding sequence is TGTGCCAGCAGTTTATCGATCAGGGGTGGCAACTATGGCTACACCTTC.

On this clonotype itself: This may come from a read error, since a much larger clone is one base off. The chain has TRBV7-3 and TRBJ2-7; either TRBD1 or TRBD2 may supply D (5 bases each). Germline values: CDR1 SGHTA, CDR2 FQGTGA. This CDR3 comprises 14 residues. CDR3 nucleotide sequence: TGTGCCAGCAGCCCGGGACCTTCTTCCTACGAGCAGTGCTTC. Protein sequence: CASSPGPSSYEQCF.

The chain combines TRBV27 with TRBJ2-1; unclear D gene. The CDR3 sequence is 13 residues long. Germline CDR1 MNHEY, CDR2 SMNVEV (reference sequence). Trimming removed 3 bases at V and 2 bases at J, with 5 bases between. The CDR3 DNA reads as TGTGCCAGCAGTTTCTCACCCTACAATGAGCAGTTCTTC. Translation gives CASSFSPYNEQFF.

For this clonotype: At one of its ends the junction is not consistent with the germline gene, which may arise from a read error. The V gene is TRBV14, the J gene TRBJ1-2; no firm D call. From germline, CDR1 is SGHDN and CDR2 FVKESK. The CDR3 spans 12 residues. The CDR3 here is CASSSGNCGYTF. CDR3 DNA: TGTGCCAGCTCATCGGGAAACTGTGGCTACACCTTC.

This clonotype turned up a few times. The chain carries TRBV28 and TRBJ1-2; no firm D call. Trimming left V 5 bases short and J 4 bases short, with 14 bases between. The length of the CDR3 is 14 residues. In germline, CDR1 is MDHEN, CDR2 SYDVKM. CDR3 coding DNA: TGTGCCAGCAGTCTCCCGGGGTATGGCTATGGCTACACCTTC. Protein sequence: CASSLPGYGYGYTF.

The chain joins TRBV29-1 to TRBJ1-1; TRBD1 is a possible D gene (5 bases). V was cut by 0 bases and J by 10 bases, with 21 bases left in between. Per the germline V gene, CDR1 is SQVTM and CDR2 is ANQGSEA. The CDR3 is made up of 15 amino acids. DNA for the CDR3: TGCAGCGTTGAAGAAGGGGCCCGCGAGCTCTCCAGAGCTTTCTTT. The encoded protein is CSVEEGARELSRAFF.

The chain is built from TRBV7-9 and TRBJ1-4; no definite D call. The CDR3 has 15 residues. CDR1 and CDR2 (germline): SEHNR, FQNEAQ (reference sequence). Trimming left V 5 bases short and J 3 bases short, with 13 bases between. CDR3 bases: TGTGCCAGCAGCGAACTTACGAGGGCTAATGAAAAACTGTTTTTT. Protein: CASSELTRANEKLFF.